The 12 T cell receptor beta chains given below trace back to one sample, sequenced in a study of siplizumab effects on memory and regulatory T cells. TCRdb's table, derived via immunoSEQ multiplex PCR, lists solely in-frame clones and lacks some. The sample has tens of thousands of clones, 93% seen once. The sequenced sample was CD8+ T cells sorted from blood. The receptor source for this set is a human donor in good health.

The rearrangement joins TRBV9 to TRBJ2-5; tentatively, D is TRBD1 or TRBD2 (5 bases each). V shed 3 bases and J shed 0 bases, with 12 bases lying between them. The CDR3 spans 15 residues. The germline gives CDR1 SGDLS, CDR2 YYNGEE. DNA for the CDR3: TGTGCCAGCAGCGCGGGGCAGGCCAACCAAGAGACCCAGTACTTC. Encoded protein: CASSAGQANQETQYF.

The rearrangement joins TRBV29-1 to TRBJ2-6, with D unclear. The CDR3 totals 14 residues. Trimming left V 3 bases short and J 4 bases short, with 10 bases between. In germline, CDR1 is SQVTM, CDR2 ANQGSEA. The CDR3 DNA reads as TGCAGCGTTGATGTGGAAGGAGGGGCCAACGTCCTGACTTTC. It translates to CSVDVEGGANVLTF.

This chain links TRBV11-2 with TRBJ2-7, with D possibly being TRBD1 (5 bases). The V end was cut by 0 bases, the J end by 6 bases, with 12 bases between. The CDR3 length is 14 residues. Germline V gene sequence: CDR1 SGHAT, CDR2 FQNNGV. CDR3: CASSLDQGASEQYF. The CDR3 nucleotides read TGTGCCAGCAGCTTAGATCAAGGGGCGAGCGAGCAGTACTTC.

CDR3 in amino acids: CAWSPGVAPNQPQHF. Written as DNA, the CDR3 is TGTGCCTGGAGTCCAGGGGTGGCACCGAATCAGCCCCAGCATTTT. V is TRBV30 and J is TRBJ1-5; weak D call: TRBD1 (6 bases). The CDR3 loop spans 15 amino acids. The ends were cut back, 2 bases at V and 4 bases at J, with 15 bases in the middle. Germline-derived CDR1 and CDR2 are GTSNPN and SVGIG (reference sequence).

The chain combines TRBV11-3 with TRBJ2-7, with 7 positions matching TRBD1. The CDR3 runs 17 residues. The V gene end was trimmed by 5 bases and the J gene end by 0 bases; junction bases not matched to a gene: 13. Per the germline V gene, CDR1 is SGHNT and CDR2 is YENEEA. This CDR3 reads CASSAPDRSFASYEQYF. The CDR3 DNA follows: TGTGCCAGCAGCGCCCCGGACAGGTCTTTTGCCTCCTACGAGCAGTACTTC.

The CDR3 sequence: CASSRLGGRVPETQYF. The CDR3 bases are TGTGCCAGCAGTCGACTCGGGGGGAGGGTTCCAGAGACCCAGTACTTC. The chain joins TRBV27 to TRBJ2-5, with TRBD2 identical over 7 bases. Losses at the gene ends were 5 bases for V and 4 bases for J; bases not matched to a gene: 13. Germline CDR1 reads MNHEY; CDR2 reads SMNVEV (reference sequence). This CDR3 is built from 16 residues.

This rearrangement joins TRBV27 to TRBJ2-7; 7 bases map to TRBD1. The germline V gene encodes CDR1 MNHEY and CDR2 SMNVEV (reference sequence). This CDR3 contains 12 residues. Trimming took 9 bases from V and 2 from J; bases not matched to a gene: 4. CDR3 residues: CASGTETYEQYF. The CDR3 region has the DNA TGTGCCAGTGGGACAGAGACCTACGAGCAGTACTTC.

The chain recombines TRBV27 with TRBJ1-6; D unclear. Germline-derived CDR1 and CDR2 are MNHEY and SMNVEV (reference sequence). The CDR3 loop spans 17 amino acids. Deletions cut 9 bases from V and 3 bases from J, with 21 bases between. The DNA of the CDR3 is TGTGCCAGGGGTCCTAAGATGAGGGTAGTCTATAATTCACCCCTCCACTTT. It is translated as CARGPKMRVVYNSPLHF.

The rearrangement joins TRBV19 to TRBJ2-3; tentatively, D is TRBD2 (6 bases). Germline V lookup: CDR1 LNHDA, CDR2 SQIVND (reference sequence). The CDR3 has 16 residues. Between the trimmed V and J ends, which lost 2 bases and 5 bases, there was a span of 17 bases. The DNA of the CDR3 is TGTGCCAGTAGTATACCTTCAACGGGGGAACGAGATACGCAGTATTTT. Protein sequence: CASSIPSTGERDTQYF.

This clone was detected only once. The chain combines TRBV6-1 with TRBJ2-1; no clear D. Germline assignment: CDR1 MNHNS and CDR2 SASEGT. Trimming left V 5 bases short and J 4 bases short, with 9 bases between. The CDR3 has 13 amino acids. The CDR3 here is CASSKNQYNEQFF. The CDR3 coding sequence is TGTGCCAGCAGTAAAAACCAATACAATGAGCAGTTCTTC.

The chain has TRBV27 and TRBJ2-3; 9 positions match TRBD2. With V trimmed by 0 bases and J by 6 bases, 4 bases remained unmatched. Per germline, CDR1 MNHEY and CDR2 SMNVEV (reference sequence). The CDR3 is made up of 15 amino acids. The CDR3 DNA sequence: TGTGCCAGCAGTTTATCAGGCGGGAGGGCGGATACGCAGTATTTT. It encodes CASSLSGGRADTQYF.

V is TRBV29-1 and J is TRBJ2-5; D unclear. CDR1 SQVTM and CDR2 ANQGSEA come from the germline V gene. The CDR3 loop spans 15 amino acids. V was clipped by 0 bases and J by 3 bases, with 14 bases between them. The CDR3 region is CSVEDPRLNKETQYF. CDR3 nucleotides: TGCAGCGTTGAAGATCCGCGGCTAAACAAAGAGACCCAGTACTTC.